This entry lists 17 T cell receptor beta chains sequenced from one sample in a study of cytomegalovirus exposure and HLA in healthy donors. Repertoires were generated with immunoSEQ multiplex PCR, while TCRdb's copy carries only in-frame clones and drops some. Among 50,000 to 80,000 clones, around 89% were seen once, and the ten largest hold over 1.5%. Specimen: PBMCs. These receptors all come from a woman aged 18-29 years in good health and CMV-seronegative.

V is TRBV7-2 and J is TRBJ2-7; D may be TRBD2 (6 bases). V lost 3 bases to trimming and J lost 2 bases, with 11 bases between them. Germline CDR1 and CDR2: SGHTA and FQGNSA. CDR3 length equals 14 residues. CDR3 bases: TGTGCCAGCAGCTTTCGGGCGGGGCCCTACGAGCAGTACTTC. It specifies CASSFRAGPYEQYF.

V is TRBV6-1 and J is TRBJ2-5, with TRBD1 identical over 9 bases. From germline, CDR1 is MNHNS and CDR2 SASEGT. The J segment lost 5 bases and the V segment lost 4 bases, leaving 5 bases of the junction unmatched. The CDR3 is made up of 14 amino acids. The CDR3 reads CASSASTGGETQYF. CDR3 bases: TGTGCCAGCAGTGCCTCGACAGGGGGGGAGACCCAGTACTTC.

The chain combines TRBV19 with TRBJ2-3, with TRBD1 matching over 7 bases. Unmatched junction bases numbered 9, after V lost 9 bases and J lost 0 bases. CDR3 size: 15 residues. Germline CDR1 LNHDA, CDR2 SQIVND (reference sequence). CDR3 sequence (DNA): TGTGCCAGACGGCCGACAGGGCCTAGCACAGATACGCAGTATTTT. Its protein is CARRPTGPSTDTQYF.

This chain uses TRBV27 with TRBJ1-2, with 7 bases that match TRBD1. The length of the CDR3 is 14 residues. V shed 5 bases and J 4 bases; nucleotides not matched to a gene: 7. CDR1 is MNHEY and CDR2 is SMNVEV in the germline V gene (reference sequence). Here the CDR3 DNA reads TGTGCCAGCAGTCCAACCCGGACAGGCTATGGCTACACCTTC. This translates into CASSPTRTGYGYTF.

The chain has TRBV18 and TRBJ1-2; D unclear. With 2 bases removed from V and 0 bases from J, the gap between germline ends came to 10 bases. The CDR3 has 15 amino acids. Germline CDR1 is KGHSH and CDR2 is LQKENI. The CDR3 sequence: CASSPAGATNYGYTF. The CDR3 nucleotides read TGTGCCAGCTCACCAGCAGGCGCAACTAACTATGGCTACACCTTC.

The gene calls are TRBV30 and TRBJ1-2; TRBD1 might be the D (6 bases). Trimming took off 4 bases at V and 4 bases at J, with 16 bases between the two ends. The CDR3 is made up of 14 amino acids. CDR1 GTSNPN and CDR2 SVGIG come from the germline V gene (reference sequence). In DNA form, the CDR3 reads TGTGCCTGGATAGAGTGGGGGGGCGGCTATGGCTACACCTTC. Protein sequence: CAWIEWGGGYGYTF.

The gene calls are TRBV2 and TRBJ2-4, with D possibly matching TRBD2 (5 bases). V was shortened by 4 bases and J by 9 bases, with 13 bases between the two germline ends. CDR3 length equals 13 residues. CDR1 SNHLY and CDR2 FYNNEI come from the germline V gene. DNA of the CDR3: TGTGCCAGCAGTGTTGGTAGCGAGGGCATTCAGTACTTC. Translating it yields CASSVGSEGIQYF.

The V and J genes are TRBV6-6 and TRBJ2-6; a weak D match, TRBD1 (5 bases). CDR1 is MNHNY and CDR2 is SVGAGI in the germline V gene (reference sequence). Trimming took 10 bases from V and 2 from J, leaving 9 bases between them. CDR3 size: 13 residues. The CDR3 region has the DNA TGTGCCACCCAGGGAACTGGGGCCAACGTCCTGACTTTC. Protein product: CATQGTGANVLTF.

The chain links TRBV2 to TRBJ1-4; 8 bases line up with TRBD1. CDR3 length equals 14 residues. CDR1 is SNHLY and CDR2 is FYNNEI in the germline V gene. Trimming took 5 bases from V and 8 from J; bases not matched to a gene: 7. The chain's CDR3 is CASSKDRVEEKLFF. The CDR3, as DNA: TGTGCCAGCAGTAAGGACAGGGTGGAGGAAAAACTGTTTTTT.

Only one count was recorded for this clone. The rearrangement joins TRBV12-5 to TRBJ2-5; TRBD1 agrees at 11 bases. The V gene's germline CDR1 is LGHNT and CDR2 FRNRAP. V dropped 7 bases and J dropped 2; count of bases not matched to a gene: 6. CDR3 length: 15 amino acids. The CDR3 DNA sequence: TGTGCTAGTGCCCGGACAGGGGGCTGGCAAGAGACCCAGTACTTC. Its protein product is CASARTGGWQETQYF.

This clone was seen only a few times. The CDR3 DNA sequence: TGCGCCAGCAGCCAAGCCACATTTGGCGAGCAGTACTTC. Protein product: CASSQATFGEQYF. This rearrangement joins TRBV4-1 to TRBJ2-7; D gene ambiguous. The CDR3 length is 13 residues. Looked up from germline, CDR1 is MGHRA and CDR2 is YSYEKL. V was clipped by 1 base and J by 6 bases, with 10 bases between them.

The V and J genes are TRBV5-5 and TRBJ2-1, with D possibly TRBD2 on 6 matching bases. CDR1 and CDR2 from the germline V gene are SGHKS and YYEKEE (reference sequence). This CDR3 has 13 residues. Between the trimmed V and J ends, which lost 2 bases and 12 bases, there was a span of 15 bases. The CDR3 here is CASSFPGVGGQFF. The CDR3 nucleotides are TGTGCCAGCAGCTTCCCGGGGGTGGGAGGGCAGTTCTTC.

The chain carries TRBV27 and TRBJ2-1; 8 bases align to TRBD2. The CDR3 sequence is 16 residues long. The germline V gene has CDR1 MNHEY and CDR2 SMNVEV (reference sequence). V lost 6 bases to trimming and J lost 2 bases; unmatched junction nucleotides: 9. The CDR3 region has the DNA TGTGCCAGCAGCTCCCCTTTAGCGGGAACCTACAATGAGCAGTTCTTC. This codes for CASSSPLAGTYNEQFF.

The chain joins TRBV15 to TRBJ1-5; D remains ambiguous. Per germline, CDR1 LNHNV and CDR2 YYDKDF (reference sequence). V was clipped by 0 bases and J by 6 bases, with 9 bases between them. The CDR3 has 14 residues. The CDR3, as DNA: TGTGCCACCAGCAGAGAGCAGTTCAGTCAGCCCCAGCATTTT. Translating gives CATSREQFSQPQHF.

The CDR3, as DNA: TGTGCCAGTAGAACATTTTTAGGGGACAATGAGCAGTTCTTC. Translation: CASRTFLGDNEQFF. This chain links TRBV19 with TRBJ2-1, with a weak D call TRBD1 (5 bases). This CDR3 contains 14 residues. Germline loops: CDR1 LNHDA, CDR2 SQIVND (reference sequence). The V gene lost 6 bases and the J gene lost 5 bases, with 14 bases spanning the gap.

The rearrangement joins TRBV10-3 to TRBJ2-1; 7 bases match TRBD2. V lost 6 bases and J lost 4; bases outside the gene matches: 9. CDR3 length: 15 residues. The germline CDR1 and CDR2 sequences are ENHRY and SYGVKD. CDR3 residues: CAIRSGAGDYNEQFF. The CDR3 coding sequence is TGTGCCATCAGAAGCGGGGCGGGGGATTACAATGAGCAGTTCTTC.

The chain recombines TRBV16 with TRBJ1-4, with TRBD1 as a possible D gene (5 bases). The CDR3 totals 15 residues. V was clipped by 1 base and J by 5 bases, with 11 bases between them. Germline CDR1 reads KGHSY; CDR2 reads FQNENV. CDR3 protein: CASSQLAGSNEKLFF. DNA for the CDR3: TGTGCCAGCAGCCAATTGGCAGGGTCGAATGAAAAACTGTTTTTT.